The present entry profiles one TCR beta chain with its context. Its specificity is not known. This sample was included in a study of regulatory T cells in long-lasting Graves disease. Across the study: Patients with persistent Graves' disease had over 5 years of antithyroid drugs and persistent TSH receptor antibodies.

According to the study, TCR beta libraries were built with iRepertoire HTBI primers and CDR3-region Arm-PCR. TCRdb fed the multiplex PCR reads into MiXCR, producing one record per CDR3 protein. This sample has 700,000 or so distinct CDR3 sequences, with approximately 31% found just once. Overall study findings and caveats: In persistent patients, shared public clonotypes (more than 2,500) outnumbered those in new patients (about 1,000).

Time point reported: persistent/refractory GD, antithyroid drugs over 5 years with positive TRAb. PBMC-extracted RNA yielded the TCR library. Diagnosing Graves' disease relied on the American Thyroid Association guidelines. The sequence was collected from a female donor with Graves disease. The starting material was peripheral blood mononuclear cells (PBMCs), obtained when the disease was refractory, from a patient treated with antithyroid drugs.

The CDR3 protein is CASSSRGQDIQYF. The CDR3 region has the DNA TGTGCCAGCAGTTCCAGGGGGCAAGACATTCAGTACTTC. V usage is TRBV27 and J usage is TRBJ2-4; TRBD1 matches 8 bases. The length of the CDR3 is 13 residues. V was clipped by 4 bases and J by 8 bases; unmatched bases: 4. Germline V gene lookup returns CDR1 MNHEY and CDR2 SMNVEV (reference sequence).